This T cell receptor (beta chain) comes out of a study of cytomegalovirus exposure and HLA in healthy donors. The PCR employed 60 Vbeta primers together with 13 Jbeta primers. The table came from immunoSEQ multiplex PCR; TCRdb's copy has only in-frame clones and leaves some out. Seen here are under 140,000 clones, around 76% observed once, and the top ten hold roughly 13%. Notes on this clone: The antigen is not known.

CDR1 is GTSNPN and CDR2 is SVGIG in the germline V gene (reference sequence). V dropped 4 bases and J dropped 4 bases, with 11 bases sitting between them. The CDR3 spans 13 residues. General observations from the study: A later analysis linked a missense variant in DCLRE1C to the trimming of TCR beta V and J genes. A later analysis showed HLA-associated TCR beta chains outstripping equally common others in clonal expansion. The productive fraction for most TCR beta V segments was about 90% or about 30% in an earlier analysis. Several top significant clusters appeared, in a later analysis, to be linked to common viral pathogens.

V and J are TRBV30 and TRBJ1-3; perhaps TRBD1 as D (6 bases). This receptor was taken from a man younger than 40 in good health and CMV-seropositive. Sequencing was carried out using PBMCs. The CDR3 here is CAWNPTGGNTIYF. The CDR3 nucleotides read TGTGCCTGGAACCCGACAGGCGGAAACACCATATATTTT.